The entry that follows covers one TCR beta chain sequence. Some clones are missing from TCRdb's copy, which holds only in-frame ones; the method was immunoSEQ multiplex PCR. Of fewer than 120,000 clones listed, roughly 87% were seen once; the top ten hold about 1.9%. The data are from a study of cytomegalovirus exposure and HLA in healthy donors. V was clipped by 3 bases and J by 2 bases, with 15 bases between them. Germline assignment: CDR1 SGDLS and CDR2 YYNGEE. The CDR3 sequence is 15 residues long. Sequencing input: PBMCs. The chain couples TRBV9 to TRBJ2-7, with D maybe TRBD2 (6 bases). The clonotype was recovered from a woman aged 18-35 years in good health and CMV-seronegative. The CDR3 loop is CASSASSGTAYEQYF. CDR3 DNA: TGTGCCAGCAGCGCCAGTAGCGGTACAGCCTACGAGCAGTACTTC.